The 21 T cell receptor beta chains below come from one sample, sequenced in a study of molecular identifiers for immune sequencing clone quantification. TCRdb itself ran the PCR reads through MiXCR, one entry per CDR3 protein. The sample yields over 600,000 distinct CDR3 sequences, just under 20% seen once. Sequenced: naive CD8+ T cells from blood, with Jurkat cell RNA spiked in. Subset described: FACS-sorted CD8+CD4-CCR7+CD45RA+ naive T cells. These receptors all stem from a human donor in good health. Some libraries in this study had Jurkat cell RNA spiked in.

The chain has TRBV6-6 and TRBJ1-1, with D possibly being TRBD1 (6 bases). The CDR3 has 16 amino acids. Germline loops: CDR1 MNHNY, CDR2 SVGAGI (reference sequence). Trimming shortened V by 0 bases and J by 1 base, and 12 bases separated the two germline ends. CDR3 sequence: CASSYSKDRRNTEAFF. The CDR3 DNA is TGTGCCAGCAGTTACTCGAAGGACAGACGGAACACTGAAGCTTTCTTT.

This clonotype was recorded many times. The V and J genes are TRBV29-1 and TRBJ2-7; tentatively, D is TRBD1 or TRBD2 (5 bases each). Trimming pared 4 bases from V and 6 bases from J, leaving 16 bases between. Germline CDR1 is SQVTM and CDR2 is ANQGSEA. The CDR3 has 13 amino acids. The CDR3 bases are TGCAGCGTTGTCCCCAGGGACGAGGGCGAGCAGTACTTC. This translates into CSVVPRDEGEQYF.

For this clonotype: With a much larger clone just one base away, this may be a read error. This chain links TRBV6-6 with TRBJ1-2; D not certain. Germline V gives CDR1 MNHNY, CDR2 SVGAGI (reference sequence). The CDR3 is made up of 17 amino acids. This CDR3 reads CASSYSMQSFENYGNTF. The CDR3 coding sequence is TGTGCCAGCAGTTACTCGATGCAGAGCTTCGAGAACTATGGCAACACCTTC.

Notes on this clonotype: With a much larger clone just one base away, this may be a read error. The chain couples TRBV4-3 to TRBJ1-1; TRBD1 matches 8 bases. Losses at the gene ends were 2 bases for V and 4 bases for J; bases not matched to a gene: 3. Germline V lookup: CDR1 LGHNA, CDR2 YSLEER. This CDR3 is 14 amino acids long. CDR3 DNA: TGCGCCAGCAGCCAATGGACAGGGAGCACTGAAGCTTTCTTT. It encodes CASSQWTGSTEAFF.

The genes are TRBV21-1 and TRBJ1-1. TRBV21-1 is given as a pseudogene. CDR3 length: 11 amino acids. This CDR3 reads CASSKNREAFF. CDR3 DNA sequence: TGTGCCAGCAGCAAAAACCGAGAAGCTTTCTTT.

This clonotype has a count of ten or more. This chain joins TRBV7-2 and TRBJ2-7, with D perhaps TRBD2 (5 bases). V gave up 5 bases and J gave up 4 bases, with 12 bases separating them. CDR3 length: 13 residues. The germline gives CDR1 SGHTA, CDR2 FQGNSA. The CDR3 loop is CASSLGLGYEQYF. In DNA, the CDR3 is TGTGCCAGCAGCCTAGGACTTGGATACGAGCAGTACTTC.

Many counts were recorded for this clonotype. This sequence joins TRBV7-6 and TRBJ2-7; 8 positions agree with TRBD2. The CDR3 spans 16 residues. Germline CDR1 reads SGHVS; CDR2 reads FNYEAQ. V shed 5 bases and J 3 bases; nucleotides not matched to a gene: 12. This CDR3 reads CASSPIGASGHYEQYF. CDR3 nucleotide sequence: TGTGCCAGCAGCCCTATCGGGGCTAGCGGGCACTACGAGCAGTACTTC.

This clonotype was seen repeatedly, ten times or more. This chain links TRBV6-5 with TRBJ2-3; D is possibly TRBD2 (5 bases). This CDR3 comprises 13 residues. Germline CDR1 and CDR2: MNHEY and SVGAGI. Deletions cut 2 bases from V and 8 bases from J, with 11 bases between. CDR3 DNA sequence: TGTGCCAGCAGTTACCAAACTAGAGGTACGCAGTATTTT. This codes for CASSYQTRGTQYF.

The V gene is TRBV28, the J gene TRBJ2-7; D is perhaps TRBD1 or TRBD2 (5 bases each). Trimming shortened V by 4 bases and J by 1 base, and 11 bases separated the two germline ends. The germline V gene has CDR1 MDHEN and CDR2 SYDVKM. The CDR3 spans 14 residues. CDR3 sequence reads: CASSWDGPSYEQYV. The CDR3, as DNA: TGTGCCAGCAGTTGGGACGGGCCATCCTACGAGCAGTACGTC.

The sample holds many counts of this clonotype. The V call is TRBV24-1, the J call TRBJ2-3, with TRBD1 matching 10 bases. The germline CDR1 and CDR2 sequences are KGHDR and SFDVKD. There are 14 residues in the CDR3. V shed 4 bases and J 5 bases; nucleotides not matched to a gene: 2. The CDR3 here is CATSEGTGEDTQYF. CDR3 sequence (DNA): TGTGCCACCAGTGAAGGGACAGGGGAAGATACGCAGTATTTT.

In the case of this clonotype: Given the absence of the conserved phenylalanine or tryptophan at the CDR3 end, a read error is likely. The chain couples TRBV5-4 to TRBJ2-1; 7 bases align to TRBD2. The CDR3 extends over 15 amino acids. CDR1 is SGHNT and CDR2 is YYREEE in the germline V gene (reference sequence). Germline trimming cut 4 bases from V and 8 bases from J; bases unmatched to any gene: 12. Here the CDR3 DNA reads TGTGCCAGCAGCATCTCTAGCGGTGGGCGGGATGAGCAGTTCCTC. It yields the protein CASSISSGGRDEQFL.

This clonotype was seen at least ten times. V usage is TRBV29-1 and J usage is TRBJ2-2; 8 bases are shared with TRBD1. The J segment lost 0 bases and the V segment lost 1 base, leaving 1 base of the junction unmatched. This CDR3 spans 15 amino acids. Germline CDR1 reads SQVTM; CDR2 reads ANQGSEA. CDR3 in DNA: TGCAGCGTTGAAGGGACAGGGTCGAACACCGGGGAGCTGTTTTTT. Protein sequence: CSVEGTGSNTGELFF.

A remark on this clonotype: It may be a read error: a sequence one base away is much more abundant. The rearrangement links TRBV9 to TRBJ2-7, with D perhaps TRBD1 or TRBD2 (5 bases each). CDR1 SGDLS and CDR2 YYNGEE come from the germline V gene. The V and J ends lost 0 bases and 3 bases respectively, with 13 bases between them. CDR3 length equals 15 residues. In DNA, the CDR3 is TGTGCCAGCAGCGTAGACCCGGGACGGGTCTACGAGCAGTACTTC. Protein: CASSVDPGRVYEQYF.

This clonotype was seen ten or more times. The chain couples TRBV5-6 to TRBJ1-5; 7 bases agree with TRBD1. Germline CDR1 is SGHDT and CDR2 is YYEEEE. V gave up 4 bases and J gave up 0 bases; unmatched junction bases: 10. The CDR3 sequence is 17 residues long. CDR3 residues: CASSLGGAADSNQPQHF. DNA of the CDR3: TGTGCCAGCAGCCTAGGGGGCGCGGCGGATAGCAATCAGCCCCAGCATTTT.

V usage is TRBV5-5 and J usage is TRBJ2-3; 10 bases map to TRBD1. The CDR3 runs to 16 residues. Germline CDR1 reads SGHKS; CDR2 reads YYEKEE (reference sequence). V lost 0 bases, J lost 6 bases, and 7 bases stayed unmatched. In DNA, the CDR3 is TGTGCCAGCAGCTTGGCCGAGGGACAGGGGATTGATACGCAGTATTTT. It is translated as CASSLAEGQGIDTQYF.

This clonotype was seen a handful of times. As DNA, the CDR3 is TGTGCCAGCAGTTTGGGACACCAAATCAACACTGAAGCTTTCTTT. Translation: CASSLGHQINTEAFF. This rearrangement joins TRBV12-3 or TRBV12-4 to TRBJ1-1; a weak D match, TRBD1 (6 bases). This CDR3 comprises 15 residues. Trimming shortened V by 3 bases and J by 2 bases, and 13 bases separated the two germline ends.

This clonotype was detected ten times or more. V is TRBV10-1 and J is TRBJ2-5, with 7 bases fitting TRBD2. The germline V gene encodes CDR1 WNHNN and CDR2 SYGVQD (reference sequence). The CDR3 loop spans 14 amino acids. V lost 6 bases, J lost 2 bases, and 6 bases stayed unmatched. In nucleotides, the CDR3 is TGCGCCAGCAGCCAGGGAGGGCGGCAAGAGACCCAGTACTTC. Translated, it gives CASSQGGRQETQYF.

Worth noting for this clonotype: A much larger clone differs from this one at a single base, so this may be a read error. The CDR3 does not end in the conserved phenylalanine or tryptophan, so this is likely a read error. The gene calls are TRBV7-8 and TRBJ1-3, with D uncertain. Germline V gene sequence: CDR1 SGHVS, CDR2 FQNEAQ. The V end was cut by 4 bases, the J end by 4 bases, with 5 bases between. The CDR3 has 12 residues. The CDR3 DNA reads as TGTGCCAGCAGCTCAGAGGGAAACACCATATATTCT. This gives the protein CASSSEGNTIYS.

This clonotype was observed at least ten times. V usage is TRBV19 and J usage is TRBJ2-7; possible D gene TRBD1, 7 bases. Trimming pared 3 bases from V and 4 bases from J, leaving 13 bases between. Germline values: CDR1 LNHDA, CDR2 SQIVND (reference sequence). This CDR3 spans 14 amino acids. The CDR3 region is CASSMQGGRYEQYF. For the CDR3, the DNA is TGTGCCAGTAGTATGCAGGGGGGACGGTACGAGCAGTACTTC.

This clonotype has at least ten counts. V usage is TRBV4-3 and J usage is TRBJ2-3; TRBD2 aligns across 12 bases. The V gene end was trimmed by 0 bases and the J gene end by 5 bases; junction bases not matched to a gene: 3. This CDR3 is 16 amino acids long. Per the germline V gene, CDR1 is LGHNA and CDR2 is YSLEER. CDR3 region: CASSQDRLAGEDTQYF. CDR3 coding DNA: TGCGCCAGCAGCCAAGACCGACTAGCGGGAGAAGATACGCAGTATTTT.

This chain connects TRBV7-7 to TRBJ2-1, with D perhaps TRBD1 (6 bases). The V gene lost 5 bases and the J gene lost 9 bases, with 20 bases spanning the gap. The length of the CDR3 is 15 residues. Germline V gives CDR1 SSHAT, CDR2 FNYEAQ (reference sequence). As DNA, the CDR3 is TGTGCCAGCAGCCCGAGCGCCAGGGGCCACCGTGAGCAGTTCTTC. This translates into CASSPSARGHREQFF.